This T cell receptor beta chain was captured by sequencing in a study of blood T cell repertoires in COVID-19. The CDR3 loop spans 12 amino acids. Germline V gene lookup returns CDR1 MNHEY and CDR2 SMNVEV (reference sequence). V was pared by 5 bases and J by 5 bases, with 7 bases between. Sequencing used immunoSEQ multiplex PCR; TCRdb keeps in-frame clones, though not all of them. This sample has over 450,000 clones, with 85% to 90% found just once. The sample comprised peripheral blood. The sequence derives from a woman aged 45-59 years with COVID-19, enrolled during active disease. The chain uses TRBV27 and TRBJ2-1; D gene unclear. The CDR3 nucleotides are TGTGCCAGCAGTATTCAGAACAATGAGCAGTTCTTC. Protein: CASSIQNNEQFF.